This T cell receptor beta chain was sequenced for a study of blood T cell repertoires in COVID-19. As for the study in general: Samples came from the United States, Italy and Spain, spanning acute and convalescent COVID-19. From T cells, B-cell-depleted T cells, or PBMCs came the material, which was cDNA or gDNA.

Germline V CDR1 and CDR2: SGHKS, YYEKEE (reference sequence). V lost 2 bases and J lost 2, with 10 bases in between. The CDR3 spans 14 residues. Authors' methods: Scientists estimated how many nucleated cells there were by amplifying reference gene primers. Using immunoSEQ multiplex PCR, the repertoire was profiled, and TCRdb retains in-frame clones only, with some absent. That table gives V, J and clone size, and the DNA gave D and trimming. The sample contains 140,000 or so clones, over 75% of which appear only once. V usage is TRBV5-5 and J usage is TRBJ1-1; TRBD1 is a possible D gene (6 bases). This clonotype originated in a man between 70 and 80 years old with acute or convalescent COVID-19. Specimen: peripheral blood. Here the CDR3 reads CASSFLDRNTEAFF. The CDR3 DNA reads as TGTGCCAGCAGCTTTCTGGACAGAAACACTGAAGCTTTCTTT.